The clone carrying this T cell receptor beta chain has only one observation. This sample stems from a study of TIL therapy for anti-PD-1-resistant metastatic lung cancer. About the study: Most patients had lung adenocarcinoma.

Time point noted: pre-treatment sample, taken before nivolumab and TIL therapy. Sequencing used immunoSEQ v3. Repertoires were generated with immunoSEQ multiplex PCR, while TCRdb's copy carries only in-frame clones and drops some. This sample has just over 20,000 clones, with around 76% found just once. Germline values: CDR1 LNHDA, CDR2 SQIVND (reference sequence). The CDR3 runs 16 residues. The V and J ends lost 3 bases and 8 bases respectively, with 20 bases between them. The source is a person aged 25-85 years with non-small cell lung cancer. The sample was blood, taken at baseline. V and J are TRBV19 and TRBJ2-1, with unresolved D. CDR3 bases: TGTGCCAGTAGTATCTCGTCCCAGACCCCAGCGCATGAGCAGTTCTTC. This sequence encodes CASSISSQTPAHEQFF.